The rows below give T cell receptor beta chains drawn from one sample of a study of T-cell memory formation after mild COVID-19. MiXCR, run by TCRdb on the 5' RACE reads, gives a single entry per CDR3 protein. The sample contains 350,000 to 500,000 distinct CDR3 sequences, about a sixth of which appear only once. Sequencing input: PBMCs or a T cell subset sorted from them (not recorded which). These receptor sequences come from a man aged 18 to 30 who had mild COVID-19 (a few samples of this study predate the infection). Cell type and time point are not known. The CDR3 runs from the conserved cysteine through the conserved F or W. Fields, in order: D gene, V gene, clone size, J gene, CDR3 protein, CDR3 DNA. A D gene is named only where the DNA matches it firmly. Rows may omit the clone size; those that give it use once, few, many or a size class.

d_call: TRBD1; v_call: TRBV7-8; clone_size: few; j_call: TRBJ2-1; cdr3_aa: CASSSAGTGTSGEQFF; cdr3_nt: TGTGCCAGCAGCTCCGCCGGGACAGGGACATCCGGTGAGCAGTTCTTC
d_call: -; v_call: TRBV15; clone_size: -; j_call: TRBJ2-1; cdr3_aa: CATSRDRPANEQFF; cdr3_nt: TGTGCCACCAGCAGAGATCGACCTGCTAATGAGCAGTTCTTC
d_call: -; v_call: TRBV6-2/TRBV6-3; clone_size: -; j_call: TRBJ2-5; cdr3_aa: CASIPGSFQETQYF; cdr3_nt: TGTGCCAGCATCCCCGGGAGCTTTCAAGAGACCCAGTACTTC
d_call: -; v_call: TRBV4-1; clone_size: few; j_call: TRBJ2-1; cdr3_aa: CASSQVGGLLYNEQFF; cdr3_nt: TGCGCCAGCAGCCAAGTCGGGGGCCTTCTCTACAATGAGCAGTTCTTC
d_call: -; v_call: TRBV7-9; clone_size: few; j_call: TRBJ1-3; cdr3_aa: CASSFRGVRAASGNTIYF; cdr3_nt: TGTGCCAGCAGCTTTAGAGGGGTTCGGGCAGCCTCTGGAAACACCATATATTTT
d_call: TRBD1; v_call: TRBV12-3/TRBV12-4; clone_size: once; j_call: TRBJ1-1; cdr3_aa: CASSTGQGKSEAFF; cdr3_nt: TGTGCCAGCAGTACGGGACAGGGAAAGTCTGAAGCTTTCTTT
d_call: TRBD1; v_call: TRBV7-2; clone_size: few; j_call: TRBJ2-2; cdr3_aa: CASSPGTGATGELFF; cdr3_nt: TGTGCCAGCAGCCCCGGGACAGGGGCCACCGGGGAGCTGTTTTTT
d_call: TRBD2; v_call: TRBV2; clone_size: -; j_call: TRBJ2-2; cdr3_aa: CASSASGGVQTGELFF; cdr3_nt: TGTGCCAGCAGTGCCAGCGGGGGGGTACAAACCGGGGAGCTGTTTTTT
d_call: -; v_call: TRBV27; clone_size: few; j_call: TRBJ1-4; cdr3_aa: CASSLIATNEKLFF; cdr3_nt: TGTGCCAGCAGTTTAATAGCAACTAATGAAAAACTGTTTTTT
d_call: TRBD1; v_call: TRBV4-3; clone_size: -; j_call: TRBJ2-2; cdr3_aa: CASSLRPGGITGELFF; cdr3_nt: TGCGCCAGCAGCCTGCGGCCAGGGGGAATCACCGGGGAGCTGTTTTTT
d_call: -; v_call: TRBV15; clone_size: -; j_call: TRBJ2-7; cdr3_aa: CATSRDISQPYEQYF; cdr3_nt: TGTGCCACCAGCAGAGATATTTCCCAGCCCTACGAGCAGTACTTC
d_call: TRBD1; v_call: TRBV7-2; clone_size: few; j_call: TRBJ1-2; cdr3_aa: CASSLFSLGTGDGYTF; cdr3_nt: TGTGCCAGCAGCTTGTTTTCTCTGGGGACAGGGGACGGCTACACCTTC